This T cell receptor beta chain was observed in a study of cytomegalovirus exposure and HLA in healthy donors. Study findings and constraints: Previous analysis showed most TCR beta V segments were productive about 87% or about 30% of the time. Among TCR beta chains, those listed as cytomegalovirus-associated numbered under 200.

On this clone itself: Antigen: not known.

PCR involved 60 Vbeta and 13 Jbeta primers. In the source study's methods: In a later analysis, 75 million to 85 million unique TCR beta chains included roughly 11 million shared by two or more donors. Sequencing used immunoSEQ multiplex PCR; TCRdb keeps in-frame clones, though not all of them. That table is the source of V, J and clone size, and D and trimming were worked out from the DNA. The table includes about 150,000 clones, 60% to 85% detected once. Nominal health characterized the donors when sampled, though unrecorded immune exposures were likely. CDR3 length: 15 residues. V was pared by 6 bases and J by 6 bases, with 18 bases between. The germline CDR1 and CDR2 sequences are LNHDA and SQIVND (reference sequence).

The sample was PBMCs. The V call is TRBV19, the J call TRBJ1-3; D is perhaps TRBD1 (5 bases). This sequence originates from a woman in her forties in good health and CMV-seronegative. The CDR3 is CASSFTAGDQNTIYF. The CDR3 DNA reads as TGTGCCAGTAGCTTTACGGCGGGGGATCAAAACACCATATATTTT.